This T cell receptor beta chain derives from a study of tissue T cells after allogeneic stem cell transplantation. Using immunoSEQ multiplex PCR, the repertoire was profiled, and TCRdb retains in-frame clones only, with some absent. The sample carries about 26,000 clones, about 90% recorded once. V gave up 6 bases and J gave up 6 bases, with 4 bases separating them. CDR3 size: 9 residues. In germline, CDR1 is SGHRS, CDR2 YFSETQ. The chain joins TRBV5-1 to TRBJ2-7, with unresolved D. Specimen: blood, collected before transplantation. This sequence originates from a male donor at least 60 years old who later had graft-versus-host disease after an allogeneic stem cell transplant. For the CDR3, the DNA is TGCGCCAGCATGGTCGAGCAGTACTTC. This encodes CASMVEQYF. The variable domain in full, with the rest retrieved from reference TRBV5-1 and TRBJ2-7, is KAGVTQTPRYLIKTRGQQVTLSCSPISGHRSVSWYQQTPGQGLQFLFEYFSETQRNKGNFPGRFSGRQFSNSRSEMNVSTLELGDSALYLCASMVEQYFGPGTRLTVT.